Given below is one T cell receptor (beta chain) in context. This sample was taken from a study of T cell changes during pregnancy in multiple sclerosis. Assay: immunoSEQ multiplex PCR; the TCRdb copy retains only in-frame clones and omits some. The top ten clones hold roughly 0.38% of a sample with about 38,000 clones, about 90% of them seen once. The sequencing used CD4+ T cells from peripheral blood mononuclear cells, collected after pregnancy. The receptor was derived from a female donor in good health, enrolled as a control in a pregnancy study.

CDR3 residues: CASSPTAAGPMGYTF. The CDR3 DNA follows: TGTGCCAGCTCACCTACTGCAGCGGGTCCTATGGGCTACACCTTC. This sequence joins TRBV18 and TRBJ1-2; D gene uncertain. The germline V and J ends were trimmed by 3 bases and 8 bases, with 19 bases remaining between them. The CDR3 is 15 residues long. In germline, CDR1 is KGHSH, CDR2 LQKENI.